What follows is one T cell receptor (beta chain) and its context. TCRdb ran MiXCR on the RT-PCR reads and lists one entry per CDR3 protein. This table has about 570,000 distinct CDR3 sequences, over 9% appearing once. This CDR3 spans 15 amino acids. Germline loops: CDR1 SGHVS, CDR2 FQNEAQ. Trimming took 5 bases from V and 5 from J, leaving 18 bases between them. These data originate in a study of response to subunit inactivated influenza vaccine. This sample was also put to use in a study of T cells expressing NK-cell markers. Per that study: 5'RACE template switching built TCR beta cDNA with unique molecular identifiers. It was sorted CD3+CD56+NKG2C+, CD3+CD56+NKG2C- and CD3+CD56-NKG2C+ T cells that supplied the TCR beta repertoires. For several experiments, T cell sorting was restricted to the alpha-beta TCR population by means of an anti-gamma-delta TCR antibody. Of CD8+ T cells, about 1.0-8% belonged to dominant NKG2C+ clonotypes in six donors. These same clonotypes (in four donors) also led the CD3+CD56-NKG2C+ fraction.

The rearrangement links TRBV7-8 to TRBJ2-5; tentative D call: TRBD2 (5 bases). The sequenced sample was PBMCs from blood, obtained on the day of vaccination. This receptor was obtained from a man over 45 who received an inactivated influenza vaccine. The CDR3 region has the DNA TGTGCCAGCAGCGGACGTAGGGCATCGGGGGAGACCCAGTACTTC. Translation gives CASSGRRASGETQYF.